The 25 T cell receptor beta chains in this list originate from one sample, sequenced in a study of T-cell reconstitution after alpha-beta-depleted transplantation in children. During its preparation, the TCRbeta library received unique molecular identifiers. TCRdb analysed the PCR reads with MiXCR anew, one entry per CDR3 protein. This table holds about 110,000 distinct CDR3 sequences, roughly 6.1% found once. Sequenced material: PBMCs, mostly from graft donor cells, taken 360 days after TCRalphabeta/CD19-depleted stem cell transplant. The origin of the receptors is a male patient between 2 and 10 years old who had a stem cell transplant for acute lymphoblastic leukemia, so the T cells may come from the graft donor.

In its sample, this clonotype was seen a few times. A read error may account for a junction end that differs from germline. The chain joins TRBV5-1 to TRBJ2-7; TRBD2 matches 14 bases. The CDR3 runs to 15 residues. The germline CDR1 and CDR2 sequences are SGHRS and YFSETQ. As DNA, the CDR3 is TGCGCCAGCAACTTGGGACTAGCGGGAGCCTACGAGCAGTACTTC. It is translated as CASNLGLAGAYEQYF. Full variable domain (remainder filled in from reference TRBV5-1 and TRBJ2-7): KAGVTQTPRYLIKTRGQQVTLSCSPISGHRSVSWYQQTPGQGLQFLFEYFSETQRNKGNFPGRFSGRQFSNSRSEMNVSTLELGDSALYLCASNLGLAGAYEQYFGPGTRLTVT.

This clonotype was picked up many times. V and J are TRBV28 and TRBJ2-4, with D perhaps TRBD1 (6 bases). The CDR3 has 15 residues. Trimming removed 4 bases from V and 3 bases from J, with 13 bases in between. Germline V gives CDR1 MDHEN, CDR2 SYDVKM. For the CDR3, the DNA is TGTGCCAGCAGTTCCCCACAGGGAGTCAAAAACATTCAGTACTTC. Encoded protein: CASSSPQGVKNIQYF.

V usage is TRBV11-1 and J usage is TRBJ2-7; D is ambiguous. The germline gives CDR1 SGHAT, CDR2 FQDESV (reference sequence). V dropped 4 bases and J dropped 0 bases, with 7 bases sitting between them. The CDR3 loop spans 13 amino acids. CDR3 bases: TGTGCCAGCAGCTGGCCAGCCTCCTACGAGCAGTACTTC. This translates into CASSWPASYEQYF.

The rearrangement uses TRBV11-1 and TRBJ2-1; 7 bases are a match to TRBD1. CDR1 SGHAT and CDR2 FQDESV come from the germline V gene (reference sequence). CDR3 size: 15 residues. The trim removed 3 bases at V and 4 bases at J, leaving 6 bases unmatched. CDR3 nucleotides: TGTGCCAGCAGCTTGGAGGACAGGCGTTACAATGAGCAGTTCTTC. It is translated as CASSLEDRRYNEQFF. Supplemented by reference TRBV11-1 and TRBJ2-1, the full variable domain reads EAEVAQSPRYKITEKSQAVAFWCDPISGHATLYWYRQILGQGPELLVQFQDESVVDDSQLPKDRFSAERLKGVDSTLKIQPAELGDSAMYLCASSLEDRRYNEQFFGPGTRLTVL.

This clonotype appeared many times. The DNA of the CDR3 is TGCAGTGCTAGAGGACAGGGGACTGGGGAGTCACCCCTCCACTTT. Amino acids: CSARGQGTGESPLHF. V and J are TRBV20-1 and TRBJ1-6, with 8 bases fitting TRBD1. Germline lookup yields CDR1 DFQATT and CDR2 SNEGSKA (reference sequence). V was pared by 1 base and J by 10 bases, with 9 bases of the junction left unmatched. The CDR3 has 15 amino acids.

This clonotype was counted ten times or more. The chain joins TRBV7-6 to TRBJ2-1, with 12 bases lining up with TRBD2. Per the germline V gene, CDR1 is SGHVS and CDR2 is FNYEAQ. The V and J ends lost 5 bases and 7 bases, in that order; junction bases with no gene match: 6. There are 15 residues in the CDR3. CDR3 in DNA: TGTGCCAGCAGCCCGACTAGCGGGAGAGATAATGAGCAGTTCTTC. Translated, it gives CASSPTSGRDNEQFF.

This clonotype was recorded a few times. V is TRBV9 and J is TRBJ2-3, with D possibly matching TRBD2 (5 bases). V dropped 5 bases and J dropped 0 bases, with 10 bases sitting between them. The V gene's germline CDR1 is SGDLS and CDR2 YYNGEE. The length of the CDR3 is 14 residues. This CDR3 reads CASSGEGSTDTQYF. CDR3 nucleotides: TGTGCCAGCAGTGGAGAGGGAAGCACAGATACGCAGTATTTT.

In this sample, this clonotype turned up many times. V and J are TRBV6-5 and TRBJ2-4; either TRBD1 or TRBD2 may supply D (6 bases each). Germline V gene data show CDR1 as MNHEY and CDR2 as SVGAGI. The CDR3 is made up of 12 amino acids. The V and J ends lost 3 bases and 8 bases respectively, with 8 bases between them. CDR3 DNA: TGTGCCAGCAGTTATAGGGGGGACATTCAGTACTTC. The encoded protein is CASSYRGDIQYF.

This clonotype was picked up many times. In DNA, the CDR3 is TGTGCCAGCAGTCGACTAGGGGTCTTCTCCTACGAGCAGTACTTC. Translation: CASSRLGVFSYEQYF. V is TRBV28 and J is TRBJ2-7; D is perhaps TRBD2 (6 bases). Trimming left V 5 bases short and J 0 bases short, with 14 bases between. The CDR3 covers 15 residues. Germline values: CDR1 MDHEN, CDR2 SYDVKM.

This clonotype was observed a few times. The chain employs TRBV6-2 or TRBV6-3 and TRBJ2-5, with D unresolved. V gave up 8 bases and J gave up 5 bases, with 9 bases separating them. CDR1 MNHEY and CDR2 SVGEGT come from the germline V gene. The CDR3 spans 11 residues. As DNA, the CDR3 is TGTGCCAGCGGCATATCTGAGACCCAGTACTTC. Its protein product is CASGISETQYF.

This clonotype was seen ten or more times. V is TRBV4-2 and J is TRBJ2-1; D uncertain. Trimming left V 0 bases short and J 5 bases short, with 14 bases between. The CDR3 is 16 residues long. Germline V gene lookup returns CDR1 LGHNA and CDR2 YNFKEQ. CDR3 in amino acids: CASSQDPIGVDNEQFF. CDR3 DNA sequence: TGTGCCAGCAGCCAAGATCCCATAGGTGTCGACAATGAGCAGTTCTTC.

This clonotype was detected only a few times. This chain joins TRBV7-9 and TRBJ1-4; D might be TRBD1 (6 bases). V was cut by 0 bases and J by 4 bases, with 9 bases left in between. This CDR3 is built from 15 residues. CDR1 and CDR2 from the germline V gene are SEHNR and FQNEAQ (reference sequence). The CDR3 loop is CASSLAQGFNEKLFF. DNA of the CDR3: TGTGCCAGCAGCTTAGCTCAGGGGTTTAATGAAAAACTGTTTTTT.

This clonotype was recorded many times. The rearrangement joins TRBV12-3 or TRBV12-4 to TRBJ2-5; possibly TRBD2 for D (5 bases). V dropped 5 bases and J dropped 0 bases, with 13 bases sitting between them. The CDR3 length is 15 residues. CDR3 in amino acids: CASSIVRGNQETQYF. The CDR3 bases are TGTGCCAGCAGTATAGTACGGGGTAACCAAGAGACCCAGTACTTC.

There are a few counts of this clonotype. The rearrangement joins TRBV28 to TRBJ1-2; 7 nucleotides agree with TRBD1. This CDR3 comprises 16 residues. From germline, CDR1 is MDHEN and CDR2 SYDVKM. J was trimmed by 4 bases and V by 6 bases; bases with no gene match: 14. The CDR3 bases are TGTGCCAGCAGCTTCACAGGGACAGCCATACTCTATGGCTACACCTTC. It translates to CASSFTGTAILYGYTF.

The DNA of the CDR3 is TGTGCCAGCAGCTTTACAGATGAAAAACTGTTTTTT. It is translated as CASSFTDEKLFF. The rearrangement links TRBV3-1 to TRBJ1-4; D not certain. The V end was cut by 5 bases, the J end by 6 bases, with 7 bases between. The CDR3 consists of 12 residues. CDR1 and CDR2 (germline): LGHDT, YNNKEL (reference sequence). Variable domain in full (rest from reference TRBV3-1 and TRBJ1-4): DTAVSQTPKYLVTQMGNDKSIKCEQNLGHDTMYWYKQDSKKFLKIMFSYNNKELIINETVPNRFSPKSPDKAHLNLHINSLELGDSAVYFCASSFTDEKLFFGSGTQLSVL.

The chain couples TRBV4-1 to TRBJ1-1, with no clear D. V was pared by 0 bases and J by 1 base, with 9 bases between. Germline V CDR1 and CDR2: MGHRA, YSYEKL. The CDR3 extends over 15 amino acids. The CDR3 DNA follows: TGCGCCAGCAGCCAAGATTCCTCCGGGAACACTGAAGCTTTCTTT. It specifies CASSQDSSGNTEAFF.

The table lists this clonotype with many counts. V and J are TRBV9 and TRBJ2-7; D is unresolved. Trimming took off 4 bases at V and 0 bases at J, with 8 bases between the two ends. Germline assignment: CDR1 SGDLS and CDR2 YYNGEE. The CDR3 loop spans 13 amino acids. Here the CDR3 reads CASSSHNSYEQYF. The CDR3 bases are TGTGCCAGCAGCTCACATAACTCCTACGAGCAGTACTTC.

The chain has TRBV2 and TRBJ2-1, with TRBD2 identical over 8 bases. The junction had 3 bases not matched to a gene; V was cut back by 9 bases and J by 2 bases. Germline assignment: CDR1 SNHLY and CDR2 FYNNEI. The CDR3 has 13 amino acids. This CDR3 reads CASIGGAYNEQFF. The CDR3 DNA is TGTGCCAGTATCGGGGGGGCCTACAATGAGCAGTTCTTC.

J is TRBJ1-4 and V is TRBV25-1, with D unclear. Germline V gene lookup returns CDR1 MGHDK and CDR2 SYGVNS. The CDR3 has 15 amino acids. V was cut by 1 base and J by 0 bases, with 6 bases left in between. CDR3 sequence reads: CASSEFGTTNEKLFF. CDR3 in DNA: TGTGCCAGCAGTGAATTTGGGACAACTAATGAAAAACTGTTTTTT. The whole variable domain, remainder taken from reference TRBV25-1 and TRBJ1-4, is EADIYQTPRYLVIGTGKKITLECSQTMGHDKMYWYQQDPGMELHLIHYSYGVNSTEKGDLSSESTVSRIRTEHFPLTLESARPSHTSQYLCASSEFGTTNEKLFFGSGTQLSVL.

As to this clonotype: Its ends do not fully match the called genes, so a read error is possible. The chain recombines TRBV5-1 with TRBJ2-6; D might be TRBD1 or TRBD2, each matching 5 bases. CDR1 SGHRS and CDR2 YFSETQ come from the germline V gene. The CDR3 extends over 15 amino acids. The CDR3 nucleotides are TGCTCCAGCAGCCGAGGGGTTTCTGGGGCCAACGTCCTGACTTTC. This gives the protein CSSSRGVSGANVLTF.

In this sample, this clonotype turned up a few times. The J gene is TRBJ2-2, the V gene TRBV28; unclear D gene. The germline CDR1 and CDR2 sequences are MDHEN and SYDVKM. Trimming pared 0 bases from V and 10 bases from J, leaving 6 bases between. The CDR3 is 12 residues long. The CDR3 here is CASSLWGKELFF. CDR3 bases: TGTGCCAGCAGTTTATGGGGGAAGGAGCTGTTTTTT.

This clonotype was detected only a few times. In nucleotides, the CDR3 is TGTGCCAGCGGGCCAGGAGCCACTGGAAACACCATATATTTT. Translated: CASGPGATGNTIYF. The chain couples TRBV7-9 to TRBJ1-3; D unresolved. V dropped 8 bases and J dropped 2 bases, with 13 bases sitting between them. In germline, CDR1 is SEHNR, CDR2 FQNEAQ (reference sequence). There are 14 residues in the CDR3.

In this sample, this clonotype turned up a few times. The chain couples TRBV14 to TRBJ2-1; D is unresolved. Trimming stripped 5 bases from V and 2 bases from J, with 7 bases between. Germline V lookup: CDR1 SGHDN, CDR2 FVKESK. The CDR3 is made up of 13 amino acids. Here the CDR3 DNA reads TGTGCCAGCAGCGATAATCCCTACAATGAGCAGTTCTTC. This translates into CASSDNPYNEQFF.

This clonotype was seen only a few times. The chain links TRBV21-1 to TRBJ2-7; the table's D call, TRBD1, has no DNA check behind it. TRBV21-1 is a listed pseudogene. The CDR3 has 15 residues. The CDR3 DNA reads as TGTGCCAGCAGTCAAGGACAGGGGAGACCCTACGAGCAGTACTTC. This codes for CASSQGQGRPYEQYF.

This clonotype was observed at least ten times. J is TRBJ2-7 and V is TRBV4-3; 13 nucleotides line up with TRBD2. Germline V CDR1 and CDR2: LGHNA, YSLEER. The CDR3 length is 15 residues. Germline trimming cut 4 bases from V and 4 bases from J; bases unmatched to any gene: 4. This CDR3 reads CASSRGLAGLYEQYF. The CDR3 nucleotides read TGCGCCAGCAGCCGGGGACTAGCGGGATTGTACGAGCAGTACTTC.